What follows are 9 T cell receptor beta chains derived from one specimen sequenced in a study of shared T cell receptors in the human thymus. Using immunoSEQ multiplex PCR, the repertoire was profiled, and TCRdb retains in-frame clones only, with some absent. This sample has fewer than 700,000 clones, with approximately 88% found just once. This same sample was also taken into another study, of human thymus T cells.

The sample was thymocytes. The origin of the receptors is a boy in the first two years of life with a congenital heart defect.

The chain uses TRBV4-3 and TRBJ2-2; 9 bases fit TRBD2. J gave up 0 bases and V 4 bases, and 3 bases lay outside the gene matches. Germline V lookup: CDR1 LGHNA, CDR2 YSLEER. This CDR3 spans 16 amino acids. CDR3 region: CASSPVAGANTGELFF. CDR3 DNA sequence: TGCGCCAGCAGCCCTGTAGCGGGAGCGAACACCGGGGAGCTGTTTTTT.

This clone appeared a few times. The chain is built from TRBV6-5 and TRBJ1-1; 11 bases map to TRBD1. Germline CDR1 is MNHEY and CDR2 is SVGAGI. The ends lost 0 bases at V and 5 bases at J; junction bases unmatched: 2. The CDR3 has 15 residues. This chain's CDR3 is CASSYSDRGHTEAFF. CDR3 in DNA: TGTGCCAGCAGTTACTCGGACAGGGGGCATACTGAAGCTTTCTTT.

This clone has only one observation. The rearrangement links TRBV2 to TRBJ2-7; 16 nucleotides match TRBD2. V was clipped by 6 bases and J by 7 bases; unmatched bases: 12. The germline CDR1 and CDR2 sequences are SNHLY and FYNNEI. This CDR3 region has 17 residues. CDR3 DNA: TGTGCCAGCAGGATCCCGGGACTAGCGGGAGGGCCGGAAGAGCAGTACTTC. It yields the protein CASRIPGLAGGPEEQYF.

The rearrangement joins TRBV15 to TRBJ2-2; D uncertain. V was trimmed by 1 base and J by 6 bases, leaving 9 bases between them. Germline CDR1 reads LNHNV; CDR2 reads YYDKDF (reference sequence). The CDR3 contains 14 residues. The CDR3 sequence: CATSRVPAAGELFF. In DNA form, the CDR3 reads TGTGCCACCAGCAGAGTGCCCGCGGCCGGGGAGCTGTTTTTT.

V usage is TRBV12-5 and J usage is TRBJ2-7; D is unresolved. There are 11 residues in the CDR3. The V end lost 8 bases, the J end lost 3 bases, and 8 bases lay between the germline ends. CDR1 LGHNT and CDR2 FRNRAP come from the germline V gene. CDR3 protein: CASIGYYEQYF. DNA of the CDR3: TGTGCTAGTATCGGGTACTACGAGCAGTACTTC.

The chain is built from TRBV4-3 and TRBJ1-2; 7 nucleotides align to TRBD1. The CDR3 has 14 residues. The germline gives CDR1 LGHNA, CDR2 YSLEER. J lost 6 bases, V lost 4 bases, and 8 bases had no gene match. Here the CDR3 reads CASSPRKGGNGYTF. The CDR3 bases are TGCGCCAGCAGCCCCAGGAAAGGGGGCAATGGCTACACCTTC.

The chain joins TRBV5-1 to TRBJ1-5; D is unclear. V was pared by 4 bases and J by 5 bases, with 16 bases between. CDR3 length equals 15 residues. Germline-derived CDR1 and CDR2 are SGHRS and YFSETQ. The CDR3, as DNA: TGCGCCAGCAGCCCTTCTCGCTCGGGTTATCAGCCCCAGCATTTT. Translating gives CASSPSRSGYQPQHF.

This rearrangement joins TRBV28 to TRBJ1-5, with D uncertain. The CDR3 loop spans 12 amino acids. The germline gives CDR1 MDHEN, CDR2 SYDVKM. Trimming took off 5 bases at V and 8 bases at J, with 10 bases between the two ends. CDR3 sequence: CASSGGLEPQHF. CDR3 sequence (DNA): TGTGCCAGCAGTGGTGGTTTAGAGCCCCAGCATTTT.

The CDR3 protein is CASSEARMSRSTYEQYF. The CDR3 DNA follows: TGTGCCAGCAGTGAAGCAAGGATGAGCAGGTCTACCTACGAGCAGTACTTC. The chain is built from TRBV6-1 and TRBJ2-7; no definite D call. The germline V gene has CDR1 MNHNS and CDR2 SASEGT. Between the trimmed V and J ends, which lost 0 bases and 2 bases, there was a span of 17 bases. The CDR3 runs to 17 residues.